The next 2 T cell receptor beta chains were all read from a single sample in a study of molecular identifiers for immune sequencing clone quantification. TCRdb processed the PCR reads anew with MiXCR; each CDR3 protein has one entry. Here the sample spans almost 20,000 distinct CDR3 sequences, about a fifth being singletons. The sequenced material came from naive CD8+ T cells from blood, with Jurkat cell RNA spiked in. As to subset: FACS-sorted CD8+CD4-CCR7+CD45RA+ naive T cells. The receptor source for this set is a human donor in good health. Some libraries in this study had Jurkat cell RNA spiked in.

In its sample, this clonotype was seen many times. The chain has TRBV29-1 and TRBJ2-7; D unresolved. Trimming cost V 7 bases and J 4 bases, with 14 bases left between them. CDR1 and CDR2 from the germline V gene are SQVTM and ANQGSEA. The CDR3 runs to 12 residues. The CDR3 DNA is TGCAGCGCTTTGGGGTCTCGGTACGAGCAGTACTTC. Translation gives CSALGSRYEQYF.

This clonotype was counted between two and nine times. The chain combines TRBV6-2 or TRBV6-3 with TRBJ2-1; possibly TRBD2 for D (8 bases). Trimming left V 5 bases short and J 8 bases short, with 22 bases between. The CDR3 spans 16 residues. CDR1 and CDR2 from the germline V gene are MNHEY and SVGEGT. As DNA, the CDR3 is TGTGCCAGCAGTATCCAGGGGGTAGCGGGAAGTTATGAGCAGTTCTTC. Residues: CASSIQGVAGSYEQFF.